This TCR beta chain was sequenced in a study of PD-1 blockade in classical Hodgkin lymphoma. The junction had 10 bases not matched to a gene; V was cut back by 4 bases and J by 10 bases. This CDR3 has 14 amino acids. Germline values: CDR1 SGHRS, CDR2 YFSETQ. TCRdb's table, derived via immunoSEQ multiplex PCR, lists solely in-frame clones and lacks some. The sample records 30,000 or so clones, approximately 83% being singletons. Following autologous stem cell transplantation, relapse occurred in every patient, and exposure to brentuximab vedotin varied. Magnetic negative selection was used to purify CD4+ T cells from PBMCs that had been thawed.

The chain joins TRBV5-1 to TRBJ2-1; TRBD1 aligns across 8 bases. This receptor was taken from a human donor with classical Hodgkin lymphoma. This specimen consisted of CD4+ T cells from blood, obtained at baseline. The CDR3 DNA reads TGCGCCAGCAGCCTACGGACAGGGAAGGGCGAGCAGTTCTTC. It yields the protein CASSLRTGKGEQFF.